The TCR beta chain under discussion was sequenced for a study of T cell clonality in common variable immunodeficiency. This clone was recorded at least ten times. Read coverage stops 3 residues before the CDR3 terminus; the germline J gene supplies the remainder. Clones were sequenced by immunoSEQ multiplex PCR, and TCRdb holds only the in-frame ones, with some missing. The sample includes 57,000 or so clones, none of them occurring once. Germline CDR1 SGHVS, CDR2 FNYEAQ. The junction had 10 bases not matched to a gene; V was cut back by 6 bases and J by 7 bases. This CDR3 contains 16 residues. The chain has TRBV7-6 and TRBJ2-2, with 11 bases lining up with TRBD2. The TCR was taken from a person between 18 and 70 years old in good health. The specimen was peripheral blood mononuclear cells. CDR3 sequence reads: CASRPTSGRLVGELFF. The DNA read from the CDR3 is TGTGCCAGCAGGCCCACTAGCGGGAGACTGGTCGGGGAG.